Listed here are 19 T cell receptor beta chains from one sample, sequenced in a study of glioma-infiltrating T cells (dated by TCRdb to the mid-2010s). TCRdb records Illumina MiSeq as the sequencer. TCR alpha and beta CDR3 regions were amplified with the iRepertoire nested amplicon-rescue multiplex PCR (arm-PCR) platform from RNA. Starting from the raw public reads, TCRdb applied fastp trimming at Q25, assembled clones with MiXCR and retained in-frame beta chains. Every CDR3 protein is listed once, alongside the most common genes and DNA of its rows. The sample contains approximately 45,000 distinct CDR3 sequences, around 22% of them found a single time. Approximately 6.4% of the sample is held by the ten biggest clonotypes. Specimen: glioma tissue, nonneoplastic brain tissue, or PBMCs (not recorded which). Receptor source: a human donor with low-grade glioma or glioblastoma, undergoing nonglioma brain surgery, or in good health (not recorded which).

This clonotype was observed at least ten times. The rearrangement uses TRBV28 and TRBJ1-3; D may be TRBD1 (6 bases). V dropped 1 base and J dropped 0 bases, with 10 bases sitting between them. Germline-derived CDR1 and CDR2 are MDHEN and SYDVKM. The length of the CDR3 is 16 residues. As DNA, the CDR3 is TGTGCCAGCAGTTTATCAGGGGTCCGCTCTGGAAACACCATATATTTT. This gives the protein CASSLSGVRSGNTIYF.

The table lists this clonotype with many counts. The DNA of the CDR3 is TGCGCCAGCCGACCCAGCGGGGAGAACACCGGGGAGCTGTTTTTT. It specifies CASRPSGENTGELFF. The chain couples TRBV4-1 to TRBJ2-2, with TRBD2 identical over 7 bases. Germline V gives CDR1 MGHRA, CDR2 YSYEKL. This CDR3 has 15 residues. The junction had 7 bases not matched to a gene; V was cut back by 8 bases and J by 1 base.

This clonotype showed up just a few times. The conserved phenylalanine or tryptophan normally closing the CDR3 is absent here, so this likely arose from a read error. The J gene is TRBJ1-1, the V gene TRBV28; TRBD1 aligns across 7 bases. Germline lookup yields CDR1 MDHEN and CDR2 SYDVKM. This CDR3 is 15 amino acids long. V was pared by 6 bases and J by 1 base, with 8 bases of the junction left unmatched. Here the CDR3 DNA reads TGTGCCAGCAGCGCTATTGCAGGGGGGAACACTGAAGCTTTCCTT. Translated, it gives CASSAIAGGNTEAFL.

This clonotype was observed a single time. This chain uses TRBV25-1 with TRBJ1-1; a possible D gene is TRBD1 (6 bases). This CDR3 has 15 amino acids. Per germline, CDR1 MGHDK and CDR2 SYGVNS. The CDR3 region has the DNA TGTGTCGGCAGTGGGGTGACAGGAGCGAACACTGAAGCTTTCTTT. Protein sequence: CVGSGVTGANTEAFF.

A few counts support this clonotype. The rearrangement links TRBV5-4 to TRBJ2-2, with 9 bases aligning to TRBD2. V lost 2 bases to trimming and J lost 1 base; unmatched junction nucleotides: 6. Germline lookup yields CDR1 SGHNT and CDR2 YYREEE (reference sequence). The CDR3 totals 17 residues. CDR3 sequence reads: CASSFGLLAGNTGELFF. The CDR3, as DNA: TGTGCCAGCAGCTTCGGTTTACTAGCGGGGAACACCGGGGAGCTGTTTTTT.

This clonotype was counted ten times or more. This chain connects TRBV25-1 to TRBJ1-2; D possibly corresponds to TRBD1 (5 bases). Germline-derived CDR1 and CDR2 are MGHDK and SYGVNS. This CDR3 contains 11 residues. V dropped 9 bases and J dropped 4 bases, with 9 bases sitting between them. CDR3 region: CASKQGYGYTF. Written as DNA, the CDR3 is TGTGCCAGTAAGCAGGGCTATGGCTACACCTTC.

The J gene is TRBJ2-2, the V gene TRBV7-3; 11 positions agree with TRBD2. Per germline, CDR1 SGHTA and CDR2 FQGTGA. This CDR3 is built from 17 residues. Trimming cost V 1 base and J 4 bases; bases outside gene matches: 5. The CDR3 sequence: CASSLIAGGPGTGELFF. DNA of the CDR3: TGTGCCAGCAGCTTAATAGCGGGGGGGCCAGGCACCGGGGAGCTGTTTTTT.

The chain uses TRBV6-6 and TRBJ2-5; TRBD2 matches at 9 bases. The CDR3 is 16 residues long. The J segment lost 2 bases and the V segment lost 4 bases, leaving 8 bases of the junction unmatched. Looked up from germline, CDR1 is MNHNY and CDR2 is SVGAGI (reference sequence). CDR3 sequence reads: CASSSAQRGAQETQYF. CDR3 DNA sequence: TGTGCCAGCAGTTCAGCCCAGCGGGGGGCACAAGAGACCCAGTACTTC.

In this sample, this clonotype turned up many times. The chain links TRBV20-1 to TRBJ2-1; D is uncertain. The V end was cut by 6 bases, the J end by 5 bases, with 14 bases between. Germline V CDR1 and CDR2: DFQATT, SNEGSKA (reference sequence). This CDR3 is built from 13 residues. The CDR3 DNA reads TGCAGTGCGGATCAAATTGTGGACAATGAGCAGTTCTTC. It codes for CSADQIVDNEQFF.

This clonotype has a count of ten or more. V usage is TRBV5-1 and J usage is TRBJ2-1, with D perhaps TRBD2 (5 bases). The V gene lost 4 bases and the J gene lost 3 bases, with 17 bases spanning the gap. Germline V gene sequence: CDR1 SGHRS, CDR2 YFSETQ. This CDR3 contains 16 residues. This chain's CDR3 is CASSPPEAGDYNEQFF. The CDR3 DNA is TGCGCCAGCAGCCCCCCGGAGGCGGGCGACTACAATGAGCAGTTCTTC.

J is TRBJ2-1 and V is TRBV27, with 9 bases lining up with TRBD2. The length of the CDR3 is 15 residues. Germline V gene data show CDR1 as MNHEY and CDR2 as SMNVEV (reference sequence). With V trimmed by 4 bases and J by 8 bases, 9 bases remained unmatched. The CDR3 DNA is TGTGCCAGCAGTTCTTTGACTAGCGGCAGGCATGAGCAGTTCTTC. It is translated as CASSSLTSGRHEQFF.

Regarding this clonotype: This may be a read error, as it is one base from a much larger clone. The chain employs TRBV7-8 and TRBJ2-1; D is possibly TRBD2 (5 bases). Between the trimmed V and J ends, which lost 5 bases and 2 bases, there was a span of 10 bases. Germline loops: CDR1 SGHVS, CDR2 FQNEAQ. The CDR3 runs 14 residues. The CDR3 here is CASSVGVPYNEQFF. DNA of the CDR3: TGTGCCAGCAGCGTCGGGGTCCCCTACAATGAGCAGTTCTTC.

On this clonotype: A much larger clone is a single base away; this may be a read error. DNA of the CDR3: TGTGCCAGCAGTGATGGGGCAGGGGACACAGATACGCAGTATTTT. It codes for CASSDGAGDTDTQYF. V is TRBV6-4 and J is TRBJ2-3; D possibly corresponds to TRBD1 (6 bases). The length of the CDR3 is 15 residues. V lost 3 bases to trimming and J lost 2 bases, with 12 bases between them. Germline V gene data show CDR1 as MRHNA and CDR2 as SNTAGT.

The chain recombines TRBV5-6 with TRBJ2-5; D may be TRBD1 or TRBD2 (5 bases each). V was cut by 4 bases and J by 3 bases, with 13 bases left in between. CDR1 is SGHDT, CDR2 YYEEEE, per germline. The CDR3 runs 14 residues. The CDR3 sequence: CASSKGRLKETQYF. In nucleotides, the CDR3 is TGTGCCAGCAGCAAGGGACGGTTGAAAGAGACCCAGTACTTC.

The rearrangement links TRBV20-1 to TRBJ2-7; 8 bases map to TRBD1. Trimming removed 6 bases from V and 6 bases from J; junction bases left unmatched: 10. The CDR3 length is 13 residues. Germline V gene data show CDR1 as DFQATT and CDR2 as SNEGSKA (reference sequence). The CDR3 loop reads CSATSGQGGEQYV. The CDR3 nucleotides read TGCAGTGCAACCTCTGGACAGGGAGGCGAGCAGTACGTC.

This clonotype appeared many times. This chain connects TRBV15 to TRBJ1-2; the D is unclear. CDR1 LNHNV and CDR2 YYDKDF come from the germline V gene (reference sequence). V lost 0 bases and J 6 bases, leaving 11 bases between the germline ends. This CDR3 has 14 amino acids. CDR3 sequence: CATSRDQKGHGYTF. For the CDR3, the DNA is TGTGCCACCAGCAGAGATCAGAAGGGTCATGGCTACACCTTC.

This clonotype was counted at least ten times. V is TRBV5-1 and J is TRBJ1-5, with D unclear. Germline CDR1 reads SGHRS; CDR2 reads YFSETQ. CDR3 length: 14 amino acids. With 0 bases removed from V and 7 bases from J, the gap between germline ends came to 11 bases. The CDR3 region is CASSLVGEGQPQHF. The CDR3 DNA reads TGCGCCAGCAGCTTGGTTGGGGAAGGACAGCCCCAGCATTTT.

This clonotype has at least ten counts. CDR3 nucleotide sequence: TGTGCCAGCACCGGCAGCTCCTACAATGAGCAGTTCTTC. Its translation: CASTGSSYNEQFF. The chain uses TRBV28 and TRBJ2-1; D is unresolved. Per germline, CDR1 MDHEN and CDR2 SYDVKM. The CDR3 length is 13 residues. V dropped 7 bases and J dropped 0 bases, with 7 bases sitting between them.

This clonotype has ten or more counts. The chain is built from TRBV2 and TRBJ1-4, with D unclear. V was pared by 7 bases and J by 0 bases, with 12 bases between. CDR1 is SNHLY and CDR2 is FYNNEI in the germline V gene. This CDR3 has 15 residues. CDR3 nucleotides: TGTGCCAGCAAAATTGATACAACAACTAATGAAAAACTGTTTTTT. Protein sequence: CASKIDTTTNEKLFF.